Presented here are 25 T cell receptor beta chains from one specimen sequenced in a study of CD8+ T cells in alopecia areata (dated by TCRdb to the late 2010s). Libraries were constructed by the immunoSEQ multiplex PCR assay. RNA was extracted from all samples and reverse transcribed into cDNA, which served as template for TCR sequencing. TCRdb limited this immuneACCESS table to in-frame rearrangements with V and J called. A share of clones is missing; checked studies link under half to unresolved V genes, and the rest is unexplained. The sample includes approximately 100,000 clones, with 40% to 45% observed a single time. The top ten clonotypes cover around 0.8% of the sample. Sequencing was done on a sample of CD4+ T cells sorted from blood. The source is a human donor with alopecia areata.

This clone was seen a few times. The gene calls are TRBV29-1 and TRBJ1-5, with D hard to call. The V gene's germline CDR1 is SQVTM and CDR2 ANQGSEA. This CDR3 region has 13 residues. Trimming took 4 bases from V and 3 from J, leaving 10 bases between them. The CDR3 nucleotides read TGCAGCGTTGCGGGCCAGGACAATCAGCCCCAGCATTTT. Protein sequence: CSVAGQDNQPQHF.

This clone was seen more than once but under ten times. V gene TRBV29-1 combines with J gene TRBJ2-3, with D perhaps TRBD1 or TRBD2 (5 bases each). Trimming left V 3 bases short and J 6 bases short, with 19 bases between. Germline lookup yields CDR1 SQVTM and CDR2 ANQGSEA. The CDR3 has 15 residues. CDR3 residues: CSVEPPGTLADTQYF. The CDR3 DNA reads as TGCAGCGTTGAGCCCCCCGGGACCTTGGCCGATACGCAGTATTTT.

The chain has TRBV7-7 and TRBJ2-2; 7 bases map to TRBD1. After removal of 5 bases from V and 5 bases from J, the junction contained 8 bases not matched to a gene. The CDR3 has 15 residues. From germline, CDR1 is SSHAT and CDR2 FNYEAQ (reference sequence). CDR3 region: CASSLTGSRTGELFF. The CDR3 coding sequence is TGTGCCAGCAGCCTGACAGGGAGTAGGACCGGGGAGCTGTTTTTT.

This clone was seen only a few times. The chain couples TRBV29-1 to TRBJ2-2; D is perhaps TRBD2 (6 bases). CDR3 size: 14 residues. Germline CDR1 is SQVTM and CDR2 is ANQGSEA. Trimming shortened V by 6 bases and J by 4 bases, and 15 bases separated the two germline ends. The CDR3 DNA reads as TGCAGCGTCGGGAGAGGGCTGGGCACCGGGGAGCTGTTTTTT. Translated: CSVGRGLGTGELFF.

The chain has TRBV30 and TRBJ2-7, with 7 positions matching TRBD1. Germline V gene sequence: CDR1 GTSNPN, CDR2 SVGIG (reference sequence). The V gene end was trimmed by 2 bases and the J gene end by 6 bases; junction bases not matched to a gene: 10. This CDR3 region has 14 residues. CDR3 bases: TGTGCCTGGAGTTCAGGGGGTTCGGGGCGCGAGCAGTACTTC. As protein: CAWSSGGSGREQYF.

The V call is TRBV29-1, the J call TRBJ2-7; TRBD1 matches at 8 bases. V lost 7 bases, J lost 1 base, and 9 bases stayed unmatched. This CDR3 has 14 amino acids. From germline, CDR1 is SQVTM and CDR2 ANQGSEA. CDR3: CSARQGIGSYEQYF. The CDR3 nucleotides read TGCAGCGCAAGACAGGGGATCGGGTCCTACGAGCAGTACTTC.

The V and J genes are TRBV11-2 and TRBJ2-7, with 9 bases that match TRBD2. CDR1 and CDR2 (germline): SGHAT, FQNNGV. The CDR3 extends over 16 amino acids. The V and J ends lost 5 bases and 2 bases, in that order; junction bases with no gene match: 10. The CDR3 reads CASSPRAGGFTYEQYF. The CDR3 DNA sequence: TGTGCCAGCAGCCCGAGAGCGGGAGGTTTCACCTACGAGCAGTACTTC.

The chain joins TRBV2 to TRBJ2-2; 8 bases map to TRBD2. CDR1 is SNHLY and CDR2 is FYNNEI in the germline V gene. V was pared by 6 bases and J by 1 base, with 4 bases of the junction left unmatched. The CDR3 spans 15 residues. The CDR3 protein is CASRRTSGNTGELFF. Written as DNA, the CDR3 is TGTGCCAGCAGACGCACTAGCGGGAACACCGGGGAGCTGTTTTTT.

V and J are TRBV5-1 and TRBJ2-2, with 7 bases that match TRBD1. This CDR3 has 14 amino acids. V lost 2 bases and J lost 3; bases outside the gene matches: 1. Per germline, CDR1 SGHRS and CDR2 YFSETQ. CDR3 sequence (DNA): TGCGCCAGCAGCTTACAGGGGTACACCGGGGAGCTGTTTTTT. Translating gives CASSLQGYTGELFF.

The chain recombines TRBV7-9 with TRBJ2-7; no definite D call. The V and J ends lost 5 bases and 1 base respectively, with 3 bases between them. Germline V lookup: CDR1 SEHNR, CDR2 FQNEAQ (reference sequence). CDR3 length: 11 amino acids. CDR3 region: CASSHSYEQYF. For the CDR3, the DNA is TGTGCCAGCAGCCATTCCTACGAGCAGTACTTC. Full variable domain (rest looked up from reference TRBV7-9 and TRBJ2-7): DTGVSQNPRHKITKRGQNVTFRCDPISEHNRLYWYRQTLGQGPEFLTYFQNEAQLEKSRLLSDRFSAERPKGSFSTLEIQRTEQGDSAMYLCASSHSYEQYFGPGTRLTVT.

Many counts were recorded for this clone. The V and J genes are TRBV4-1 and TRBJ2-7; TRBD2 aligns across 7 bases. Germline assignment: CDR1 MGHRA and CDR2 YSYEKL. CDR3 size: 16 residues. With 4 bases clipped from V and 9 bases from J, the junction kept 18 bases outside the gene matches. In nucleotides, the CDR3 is TGCGCCAGCAGCCCGAGAGGGCGGGAGACTAGTCGCTGGCAGTACTTC. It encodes CASSPRGRETSRWQYF.

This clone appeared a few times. CDR3 loop: CSGRGLRETQYF. The CDR3 DNA is TGCAGCGGGAGGGGTCTCCGAGAGACCCAGTACTTC. The chain combines TRBV29-1 with TRBJ2-5, with D perhaps matching TRBD2 (6 bases). Looked up from germline, CDR1 is SQVTM and CDR2 is ANQGSEA. Between the trimmed V and J ends, which lost 7 bases and 4 bases, there was a span of 13 bases. This CDR3 region has 12 residues.

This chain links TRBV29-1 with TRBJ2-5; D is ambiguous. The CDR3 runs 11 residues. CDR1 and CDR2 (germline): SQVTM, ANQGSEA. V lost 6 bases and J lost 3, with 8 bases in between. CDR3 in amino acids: CSVTPKETQYF. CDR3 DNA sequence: TGCAGCGTCACCCCCAAAGAGACCCAGTACTTC.

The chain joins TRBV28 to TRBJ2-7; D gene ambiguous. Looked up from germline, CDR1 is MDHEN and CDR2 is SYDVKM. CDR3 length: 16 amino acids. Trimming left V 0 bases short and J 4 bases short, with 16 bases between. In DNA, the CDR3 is TGTGCCAGCAGTTTATGGCAGGAGCCAACGTCATACGAGCAGTACTTC. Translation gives CASSLWQEPTSYEQYF.

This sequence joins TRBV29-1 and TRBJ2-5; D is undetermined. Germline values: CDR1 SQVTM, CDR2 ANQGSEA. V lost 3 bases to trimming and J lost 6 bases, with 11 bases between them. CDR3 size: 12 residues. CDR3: CSVEQELKTQYF. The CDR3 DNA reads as TGCAGCGTTGAGCAGGAACTCAAGACCCAGTACTTC.

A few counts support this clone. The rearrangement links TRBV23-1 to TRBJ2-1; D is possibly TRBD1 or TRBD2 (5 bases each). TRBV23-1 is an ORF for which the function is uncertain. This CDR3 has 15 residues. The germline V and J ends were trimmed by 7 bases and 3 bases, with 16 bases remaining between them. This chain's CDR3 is CASNWGRVVYNEQFF. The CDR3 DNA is TGCGCCAGCAACTGGGGGAGAGTAGTCTACAATGAGCAGTTCTTC.

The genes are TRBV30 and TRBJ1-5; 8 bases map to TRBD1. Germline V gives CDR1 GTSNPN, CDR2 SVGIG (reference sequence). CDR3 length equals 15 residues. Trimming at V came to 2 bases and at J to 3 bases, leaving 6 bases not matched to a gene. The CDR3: CAWSRTGTTNQPQHF. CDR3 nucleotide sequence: TGTGCCTGGAGTAGGACAGGGACAACCAATCAGCCCCAGCATTTT.

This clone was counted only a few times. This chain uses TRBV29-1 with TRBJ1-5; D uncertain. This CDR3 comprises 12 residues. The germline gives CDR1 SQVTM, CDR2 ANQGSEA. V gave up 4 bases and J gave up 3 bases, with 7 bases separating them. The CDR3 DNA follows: TGCAGCGTTGGGAGTGACAATCAGCCCCAGCATTTT. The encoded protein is CSVGSDNQPQHF. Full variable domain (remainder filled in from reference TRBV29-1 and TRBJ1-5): SAVISQKPSRDICQRGTSLTIQCQVDSQVTMMFWYRQQPGQSLTLIATANQGSEATYESGFVIDKFPISRPNLTFSTLTVSNMSPEDSSIYLCSVGSDNQPQHFGDGTRLSIL.

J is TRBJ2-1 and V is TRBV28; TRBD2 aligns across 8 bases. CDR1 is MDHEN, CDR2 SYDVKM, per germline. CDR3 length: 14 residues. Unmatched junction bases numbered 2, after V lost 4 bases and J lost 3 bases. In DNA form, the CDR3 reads TGTGCCAGCAGTTCCGGGACTAGCTACAATGAGCAGTTCTTC. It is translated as CASSSGTSYNEQFF.

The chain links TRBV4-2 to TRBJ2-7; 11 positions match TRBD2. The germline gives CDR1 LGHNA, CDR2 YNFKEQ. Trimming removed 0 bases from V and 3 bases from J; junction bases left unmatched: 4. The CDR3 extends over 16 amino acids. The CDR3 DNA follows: TGTGCCAGCAGCCAAGATGCCCTAGCGGGAGGCTACGAGCAGTACTTC. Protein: CASSQDALAGGYEQYF.

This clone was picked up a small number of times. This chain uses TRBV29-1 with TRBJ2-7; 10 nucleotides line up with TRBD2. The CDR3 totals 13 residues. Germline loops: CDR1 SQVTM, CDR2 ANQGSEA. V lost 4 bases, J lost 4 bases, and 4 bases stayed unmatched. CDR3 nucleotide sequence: TGCAGCGTTGGGACTAGCGGAGCTTACGAGCAGTACTTC. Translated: CSVGTSGAYEQYF.

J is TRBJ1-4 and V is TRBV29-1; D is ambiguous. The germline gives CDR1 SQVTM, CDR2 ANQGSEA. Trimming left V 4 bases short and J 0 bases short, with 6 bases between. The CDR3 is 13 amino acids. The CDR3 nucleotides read TGCAGCGTTGGAACGTCAACTAATGAAAAACTGTTTTTT. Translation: CSVGTSTNEKLFF.

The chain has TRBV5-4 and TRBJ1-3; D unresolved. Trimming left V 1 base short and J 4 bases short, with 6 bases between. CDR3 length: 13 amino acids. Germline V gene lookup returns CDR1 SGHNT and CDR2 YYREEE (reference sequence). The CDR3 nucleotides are TGTGCCAGCAGCTTGCCCGGCGGAAACACCATATATTTT. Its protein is CASSLPGGNTIYF. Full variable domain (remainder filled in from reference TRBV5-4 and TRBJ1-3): ETGVTQSPTHLIKTRGQQVTLRCSSQSGHNTVSWYQQALGQGPQFIFQYYREEENGRGNFPPRFSGLQFPNYSSELNVNALELDDSALYLCASSLPGGNTIYFGEGSWLTVV.

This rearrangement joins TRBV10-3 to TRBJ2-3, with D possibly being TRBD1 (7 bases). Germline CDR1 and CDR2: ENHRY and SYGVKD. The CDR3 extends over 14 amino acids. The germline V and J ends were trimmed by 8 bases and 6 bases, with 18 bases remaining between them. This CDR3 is CAIAQGGPSDTQYF. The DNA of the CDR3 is TGTGCCATCGCGCAGGGGGGCCCCTCTGATACGCAGTATTTT.

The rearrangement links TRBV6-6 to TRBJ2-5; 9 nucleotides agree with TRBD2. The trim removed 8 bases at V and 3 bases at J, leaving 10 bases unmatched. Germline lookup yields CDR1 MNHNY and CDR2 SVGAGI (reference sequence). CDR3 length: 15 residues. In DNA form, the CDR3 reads TGTGCCAGCTCCTATAGCGGGGGTCGCAAAGAGACCCAGTACTTC. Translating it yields CASSYSGGRKETQYF.